This TCR beta chain emerged from a study of shared clonotypes between healthy human individuals. CDR1 is GTSNPN and CDR2 is SVGIG in the germline V gene (reference sequence). The CDR3 length is 13 residues. Trimming pared 2 bases from V and 3 bases from J, leaving 7 bases between. This clone was picked up one time. Its antigen is still unknown. Deep level was the assay's run setting. The assay was immunoSEQ multiplex PCR, and TCRdb's table has in-frame clones only and misses some. The table records 2 million or so clones, roughly 96% of them present only once. Study-wide points: Across subsets, estimated richness was generally greater for naive than for memory populations.

HIV-negative, healthy adults without recent acute infections or vaccinations were the donors. This TCR came from a young man in good health. This chain connects TRBV30 to TRBJ2-2; D call uncertain. The sequenced sample consisted of naive CD4+ T cells sorted from blood. This sample's subset: CD45RA+ positively selected. The CDR3 protein is CAWSIRHTGELFF. The DNA of the CDR3 is TGTGCCTGGAGTATTAGGCACACCGGGGAGCTGTTTTTT.